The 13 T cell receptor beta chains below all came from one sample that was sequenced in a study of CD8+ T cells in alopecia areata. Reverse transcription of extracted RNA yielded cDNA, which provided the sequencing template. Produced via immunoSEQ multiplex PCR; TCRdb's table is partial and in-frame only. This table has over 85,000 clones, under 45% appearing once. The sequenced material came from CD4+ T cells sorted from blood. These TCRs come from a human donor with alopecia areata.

As DNA, the CDR3 is TGTGCCTGGAGTCACGGGGTGAAGATTATGCCCCAGCATTTT. Translating it yields CAWSHGVKIMPQHF. V is TRBV30 and J is TRBJ1-5, with D unclear. CDR1 is GTSNPN, CDR2 SVGIG, per germline (reference sequence). The CDR3 totals 14 residues. V lost 2 bases, J lost 9 bases, and 17 bases lay in between.

CDR3 coding DNA: TGTGCCTGGAGTGCCGGGACAGGGGGAGGTCAGCCCCAGCATTTT. Protein product: CAWSAGTGGGQPQHF. The rearrangement uses TRBV30 and TRBJ1-5, with TRBD1 identical over 11 bases. CDR3 length equals 15 residues. J lost 6 bases, V lost 1 base, and 5 bases had no gene match. Germline CDR1 reads GTSNPN; CDR2 reads SVGIG (reference sequence).

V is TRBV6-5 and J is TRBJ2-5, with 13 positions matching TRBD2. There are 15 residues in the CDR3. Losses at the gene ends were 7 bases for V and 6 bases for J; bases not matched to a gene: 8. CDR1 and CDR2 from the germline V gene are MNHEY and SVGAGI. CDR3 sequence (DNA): TGTGCCAGCACCTCGACTAGCGGGAGGCAGCAGACCCAGTACTTC. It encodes CASTSTSGRQQTQYF.

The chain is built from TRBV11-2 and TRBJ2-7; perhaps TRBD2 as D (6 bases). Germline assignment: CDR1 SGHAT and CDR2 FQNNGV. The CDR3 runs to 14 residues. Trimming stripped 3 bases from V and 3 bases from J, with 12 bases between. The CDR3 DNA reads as TGTGCCAGCAGCTTGGAGCGGGCCGGCTACGAGCAGTACTTC. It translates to CASSLERAGYEQYF.

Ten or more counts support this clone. Written as DNA, the CDR3 is TGTGCCAGCAGCTTAGATAGCAATCAGCCCCAGCATTTT. Residues: CASSLDSNQPQHF. The chain combines TRBV7-2 with TRBJ1-5; unclear D gene. The CDR3 covers 13 residues. Germline assignment: CDR1 SGHTA and CDR2 FQGNSA. The ends were cut back, 1 base at V and 0 bases at J, with 1 base in the middle.

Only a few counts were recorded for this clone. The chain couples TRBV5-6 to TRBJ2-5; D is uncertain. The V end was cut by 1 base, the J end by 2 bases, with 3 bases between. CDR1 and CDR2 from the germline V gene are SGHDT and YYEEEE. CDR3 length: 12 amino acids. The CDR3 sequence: CASSLFQETQYF. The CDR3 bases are TGTGCCAGCAGCTTGTTTCAAGAGACCCAGTACTTC.

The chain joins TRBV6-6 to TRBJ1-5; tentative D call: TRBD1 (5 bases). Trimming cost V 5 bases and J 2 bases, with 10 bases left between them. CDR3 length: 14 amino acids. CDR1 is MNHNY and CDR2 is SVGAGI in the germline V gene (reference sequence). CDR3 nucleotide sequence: TGTGCCAGCAGTGATCGGGGGGGCAATCAGCCCCAGCATTTT. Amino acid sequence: CASSDRGGNQPQHF.

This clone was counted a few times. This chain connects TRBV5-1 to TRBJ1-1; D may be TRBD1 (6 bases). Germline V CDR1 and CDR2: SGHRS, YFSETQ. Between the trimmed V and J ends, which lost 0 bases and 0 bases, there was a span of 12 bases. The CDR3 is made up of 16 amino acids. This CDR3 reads CASSLGVWGLNTEAFF. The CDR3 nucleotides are TGCGCCAGCAGCTTGGGGGTTTGGGGGCTGAACACTGAAGCTTTCTTT. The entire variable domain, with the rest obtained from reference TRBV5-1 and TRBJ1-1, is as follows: KAGVTQTPRYLIKTRGQQVTLSCSPISGHRSVSWYQQTPGQGLQFLFEYFSETQRNKGNFPGRFSGRQFSNSRSEMNVSTLELGDSALYLCASSLGVWGLNTEAFFGQGTRLTVV.

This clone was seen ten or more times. The CDR3 here is CASSLGRGRGVAGANVLTF. In nucleotides, the CDR3 is TGTGCCAGCAGTTTGGGACGAGGCAGGGGTGTGGCGGGGGCCAACGTCCTGACTTTC. V is TRBV28 and J is TRBJ2-6, with D possibly matching TRBD1 (6 bases). CDR3 size: 19 residues. Germline CDR1 reads MDHEN; CDR2 reads SYDVKM. Trimming cost V 3 bases and J 4 bases, with 22 bases left between them.

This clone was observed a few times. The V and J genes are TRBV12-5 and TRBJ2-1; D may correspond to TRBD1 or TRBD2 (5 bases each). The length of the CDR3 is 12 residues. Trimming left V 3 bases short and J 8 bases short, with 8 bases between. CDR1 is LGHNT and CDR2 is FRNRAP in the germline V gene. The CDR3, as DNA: TGTGCTAGTGGTTTCGGGACCCATGAGCAGTTCTTC. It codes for CASGFGTHEQFF. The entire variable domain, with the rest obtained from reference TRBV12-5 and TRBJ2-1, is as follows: DARVTQTPRHKVTEMGQEVTMRCQPILGHNTVFWYRQTMMQGLELLAYFRNRAPLDDSGMPKDRFSAEMPDATLATLKIQPSEPRDSAVYFCASGFGTHEQFFGPGTRLTVL.

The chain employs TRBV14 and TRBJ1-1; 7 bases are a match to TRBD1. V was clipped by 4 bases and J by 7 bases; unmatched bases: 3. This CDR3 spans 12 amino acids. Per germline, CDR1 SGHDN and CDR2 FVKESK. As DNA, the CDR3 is TGTGCCAGCAGCCGGGGACAGAGTGAAGCTTTCTTT. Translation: CASSRGQSEAFF.

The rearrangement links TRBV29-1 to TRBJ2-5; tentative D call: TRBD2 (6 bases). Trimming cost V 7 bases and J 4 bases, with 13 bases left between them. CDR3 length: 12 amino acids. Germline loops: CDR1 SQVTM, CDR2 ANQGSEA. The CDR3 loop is CSGSQGGETQYF. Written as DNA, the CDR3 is TGCAGCGGATCTCAGGGAGGAGAGACCCAGTACTTC.

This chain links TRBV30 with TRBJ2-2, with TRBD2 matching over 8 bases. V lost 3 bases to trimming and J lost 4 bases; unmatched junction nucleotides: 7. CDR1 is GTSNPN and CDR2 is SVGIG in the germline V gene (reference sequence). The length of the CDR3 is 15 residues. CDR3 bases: TGTGCCTGGAGGGAGCGGGGGCAGAGCACCGGGGAGCTGTTTTTT. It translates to CAWRERGQSTGELFF.